Reported below is one TCR beta chain. Its specificity is not known. The CDR3 loop spans 14 amino acids. Germline CDR1 reads MDHEN; CDR2 reads SYDVKM. Trimming shortened V by 2 bases and J by 9 bases, and 14 bases separated the two germline ends. The repertoire was sequenced with immunoSEQ multiplex PCR; TCRdb's copy has only in-frame clones and lacks some. The table has approximately 100,000 clones, over 75% seen once. The sample originates from a study of cytomegalovirus exposure and HLA in healthy donors. Study overall: The same platform used for the 666 first-cohort repertoires was also used for the roughly 130 validation repertoires, as a later analysis reported.

Study-level points and caveats: In vitro checks showed that three CMV-associated chains really do target CMV antigens. Cytomegalovirus-associated status was assigned to about 180 TCR beta chains.

This TCR derives from a man younger than 35 in good health and CMV-seropositive. V usage is TRBV28 and J usage is TRBJ2-1, with unresolved D. Material: PBMCs. Here the CDR3 reads CASSLVDRTGEQFF. DNA of the CDR3: TGTGCCAGCAGTTTAGTCGACCGCACGGGTGAGCAGTTCTTC.